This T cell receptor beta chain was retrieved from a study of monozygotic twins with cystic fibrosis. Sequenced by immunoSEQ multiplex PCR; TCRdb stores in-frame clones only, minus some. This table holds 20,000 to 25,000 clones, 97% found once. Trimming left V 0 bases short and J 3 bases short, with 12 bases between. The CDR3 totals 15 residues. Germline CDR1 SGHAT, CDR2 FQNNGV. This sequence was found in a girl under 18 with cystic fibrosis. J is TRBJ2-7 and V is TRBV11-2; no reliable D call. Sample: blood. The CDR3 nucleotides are TGTGCCAGCAGCTTAGATCTGGTCATCAGCTACGAGCAGTACGTC. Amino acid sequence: CASSLDLVISYEQYV.